This T cell receptor beta chain was found in a study of T cells in localized non-small cell lung cancer. Findings of the study overall: Adjacent lung held a median approximately 57 of the top 100 tumor clones. Uninvolved adjacent lung, not tumor, had the highest T cell clonality. Longer overall survival was linked to higher blood T cell density.

Produced via immunoSEQ multiplex PCR; TCRdb's table is partial and in-frame only. Of roughly 39,000 clones listed, around 87% were seen once; the top ten hold approximately 3.5%. The CDR3 covers 16 residues. CDR1 is SGHTA and CDR2 is FQGNSA in the germline V gene. The J segment lost 10 bases and the V segment lost 3 bases, leaving 12 bases of the junction unmatched. With regard to this clone: Its specificity is not known.

This receptor was identified in a man aged 18 to 49 with stage I lung adenocarcinoma. This specimen was peripheral blood, taken before any cancer treatment. The chain is built from TRBV7-2 and TRBJ2-1, with 10 bases identical to TRBD2. CDR3 sequence reads: CASSFTGTSERGEQFF. DNA for the CDR3: TGTGCCAGCAGCTTTACCGGGACTAGCGAGAGGGGGGAGCAGTTCTTC.